What follows are 6 T cell receptor beta chains derived from one specimen sequenced in a study of Ad26.COV2.S vaccination and SARS-CoV-2 variants. Treatment reported: 19 received Ad26.COV2.S at low or high dose, single or two shots; roughly 5 received placebo; per-sample allocation not given. Samples analyzed were those drawn on day 63 after the first vaccine or placebo injection. TCRdb's copy holds only in-frame clones and misses some; the assay was immunoSEQ multiplex PCR. The sample lists approximately 460,000 clones, approximately 90% occurring once. The specimen comprised peripheral blood, sampled in a trial of Ad26.COV2.S vaccine versus placebo. These receptors came from a person between 18 and 60 years old who received the Ad26.COV2.S COVID-19 vaccine or a placebo.

The chain employs TRBV6-5 and TRBJ2-3, with TRBD1 matching 10 bases. Per germline, CDR1 MNHEY and CDR2 SVGAGI. The CDR3 covers 15 residues. Trimming cost V 6 bases and J 5 bases; bases outside gene matches: 8. The chain's CDR3 is CASRPDRGRGDTQYF. CDR3 sequence (DNA): TGTGCCAGCAGACCAGACAGGGGGCGCGGAGATACGCAGTATTTT.

The chain combines TRBV27 with TRBJ1-1; 7 nucleotides align to TRBD1. Germline trimming cut 5 bases from V and 1 base from J; bases unmatched to any gene: 4. This CDR3 is 14 amino acids long. Germline CDR1 reads MNHEY; CDR2 reads SMNVEV (reference sequence). CDR3 protein: CASSPGTANTEAFF. In DNA form, the CDR3 reads TGTGCCAGCAGTCCCGGGACAGCGAACACTGAAGCTTTCTTT.

The CDR3 DNA follows: TGCAGCGCGCAGGTGGGGGGCGCGATTAGAACTAATGAAAAACTGTTTTTT. It codes for CSAQVGGAIRTNEKLFF. The rearrangement joins TRBV29-1 to TRBJ1-4; D may be TRBD1 (6 bases). The CDR3 totals 17 residues. V was clipped by 7 bases and J by 1 base, with 22 bases between them. The V gene's germline CDR1 is SQVTM and CDR2 ANQGSEA.

This sequence joins TRBV27 and TRBJ1-5; D might be TRBD1 (5 bases). Between the trimmed V and J ends, which lost 5 bases and 7 bases, there was a span of 9 bases. The CDR3 is 12 residues long. The germline gives CDR1 MNHEY, CDR2 SMNVEV (reference sequence). CDR3 bases: TGTGCCAGCAGTGCCACAGGACAGCCCCAGCATTTT. Its translation: CASSATGQPQHF.

The count of this clone is one. V gene TRBV9 combines with J gene TRBJ2-2, with 7 bases fitting TRBD1. Germline trimming cut 6 bases from V and 0 bases from J; bases unmatched to any gene: 2. CDR1 and CDR2 (germline): SGDLS, YYNGEE. This CDR3 has 14 amino acids. In DNA form, the CDR3 reads TGTGCCAGCACACAGGGGTCGAACACCGGGGAGCTGTTTTTT. Translation: CASTQGSNTGELFF.

The V gene is TRBV7-8, the J gene TRBJ2-1; TRBD2 agrees at 14 bases. Germline CDR1 reads SGHVS; CDR2 reads FQNEAQ. The CDR3 has 18 residues. V was clipped by 5 bases and J by 4 bases; unmatched bases: 10. The CDR3 loop reads CASSPWTSGGLRYNEQFF. The CDR3 coding sequence is TGTGCCAGCAGCCCCTGGACTAGCGGGGGGCTTAGGTACAATGAGCAGTTCTTC.